The clone carrying this T cell receptor (beta chain) showed up just once. No antigen is known for it. These data belong to a study of Ad26.COV2.S vaccination and SARS-CoV-2 variants. The CDR3 has 16 amino acids. V lost 4 bases to trimming and J lost 0 bases, with 13 bases between them. Germline values: CDR1 LGHNA, CDR2 YSLEER. Indicated treatment: about 20 received Ad26.COV2.S at low or high dose, single or two shots; five or six received placebo; per-sample allocation not given. Sampling was done on day 63 after the first vaccine or placebo injection. Adults aged 18-55 years in Boston included the donor. Built on an Ad26 vector, the vaccine expressed Wuhan-strain SARS-CoV-2 spike. The repertoire was sequenced with immunoSEQ multiplex PCR; TCRdb's copy has only in-frame clones and lacks some. The sample records about 350,000 clones, around 84% being singletons. Study-level points and caveats: It was found that vaccine and placebo recipients had similar non-spike TCR breadth. Vaccine recipients showed a spike-specific TCR breadth that was higher than in placebo recipients.

The source material was peripheral blood, sampled in a trial of Ad26.COV2.S vaccine versus placebo. The V gene is TRBV4-3, the J gene TRBJ2-1; TRBD2 might be the D (8 bases). The receptor comes from a person aged 18-60 years who received the Ad26.COV2.S COVID-19 vaccine or a placebo. In DNA, the CDR3 is TGCGCCAGCAGCCCCAGGGGGACTAGCTCCTACAATGAGCAGTTCTTC. Translated, it gives CASSPRGTSSYNEQFF.